The 28 T cell receptor delta chains below were found in one sample sequenced in a study of Vδ1+ human thymocytes. Study results and limitations: In the thymus, TRG and TRD repertoires looked highly polyclonal with Gaussian CDR3 lengths.

Their antigen targets remain unknown. The template was reverse-transcribed extracted RNA. CDR3 amplicons came from multiplex PCR with pooled V-gene forward and constant-region reverse primers. TCRdb reprocessed the multiplex PCR reads through CATT. The table shows 45,000 to 75,000 delta-chain clones, with more than 13% occurring only once. The sample comprised Vdelta1+ gamma-delta thymocytes from the thymus. Subset indicated: FACS-sorted CD3+ TCRalphabeta- TCRVdelta1+ TCRVdelta2- thymocytes. All receptors derive from a girl under three years old who had congenital heart surgery.

This clone has just a few counts. The identical CDR3 is also encoded by other nucleotide sequences in the sample. The gene calls are TRDV1 and TRDJ1; TRDD3 agrees at 7 bases. Germline lookup yields CDR1 TSWWSYY and CDR2 QGS. Trimming removed 6 bases from V and 0 bases from J; junction bases left unmatched: 7. This CDR3 is built from 15 residues. CDR3 nucleotide sequence: TGTGCTCTTGGAGCTACCGGGGGATACACCGATAAACTCATCTTT. Its translation: CALGATGGYTDKLIF.

J is TRDJ1 and V is TRDV1, with 10 positions matching TRDD3. The CDR3 runs 20 residues. V gave up 1 base and J gave up 6 bases; unmatched junction bases: 20. Germline lookup yields CDR1 TSWWSYY and CDR2 QGS. This CDR3 is CALGERSRTYGLGDKNKLIF. The DNA for the CDR3 is TGTGCTCTTGGGGAACGGTCCCGGACGTACGGCCTGGGGGATAAGAATAAACTCATCTTT.

The chain combines TRDV1 with TRDJ1, with D uncertain. V was trimmed by 1 base and J by 1 base, leaving 13 bases between them. The CDR3 is made up of 16 amino acids. Germline CDR1 reads TSWWSYY; CDR2 reads QGS. The CDR3 loop reads CALGEPQPRGTDKLIF. The CDR3 nucleotides read TGTGCTCTTGGGGAACCCCAACCTCGGGGCACCGATAAACTCATCTTT.

This clone was seen a handful of times. V gene TRDV1 combines with J gene TRDJ1, with D possibly being TRDD2 (7 bases). Germline assignment: CDR1 TSWWSYY and CDR2 QGS. Trimming stripped 1 base from V and 0 bases from J, with 21 bases between. The CDR3 covers 19 residues. The CDR3 spells CALGERRLPHGDYTDKLIF. DNA of the CDR3: TGTGCTCTTGGGGAACGGCGCCTTCCTCACGGGGATTACACCGATAAACTCATCTTT.

V usage is TRDV1 and J usage is TRDJ1; TRDD3 matches at 9 bases. Losses at the gene ends were 5 bases for V and 0 bases for J; bases not matched to a gene: 28. The CDR3 extends over 23 amino acids. Per the germline V gene, CDR1 is TSWWSYY and CDR2 is QGS. Written as DNA, the CDR3 is TGTGCTCTTGGGACCCTGGTGAGGCCACCTACTCTACTGGGGGACCCCTACACCGATAAACTCATCTTT. Residues: CALGTLVRPPTLLGDPYTDKLIF.

This clone was seen only a few times. The chain has TRDV1 and TRDJ1; 9 nucleotides align to TRDD3. V trimming: 0 bases; J trimming: 3 bases; junction bases outside the gene matches: 23. Germline CDR1 and CDR2: TSWWSYY and QGS. The CDR3 totals 22 residues. CDR3: CALGELEPYFLRGDTGPDKLIF. In nucleotides, the CDR3 is TGTGCTCTTGGGGAACTAGAACCCTATTTCCTACGGGGGGATACAGGGCCCGATAAACTCATCTTT.

The chain is built from TRDV1 and TRDJ1; D might be TRDD3 (5 bases). This CDR3 spans 15 amino acids. The germline V gene encodes CDR1 TSWWSYY and CDR2 QGS. V was cut by 3 bases and J by 4 bases, with 15 bases left in between. The CDR3 coding sequence is TGTGCTCTTGGGGAGTACCCGTACTGGAGCGATAAACTCATCTTT. Its translation is CALGEYPYWSDKLIF.

V gene TRDV1 combines with J gene TRDJ1, with 7 positions matching TRDD3. The length of the CDR3 is 16 residues. V lost 2 bases, J lost 2 bases, and 8 bases stayed unmatched. Per germline, CDR1 TSWWSYY and CDR2 QGS. The CDR3 DNA sequence: TGTGCTCTTGGGGAATCGAGGATACGCTGTACCGATAAACTCATCTTT. Residues: CALGESRIRCTDKLIF.

This clone was seen a few times. The rearrangement links TRDV1 to TRDJ1; TRDD3 matches at 11 bases. V gave up 0 bases and J gave up 4 bases; unmatched junction bases: 7. CDR1 TSWWSYY and CDR2 QGS come from the germline V gene. The CDR3 is made up of 17 amino acids. The CDR3 coding sequence is TGTGCTCTTGGGGAACTCTGTTGGGGGATACGGAGCGATAAACTCATCTTT. Protein sequence: CALGELCWGIRSDKLIF.

The chain uses TRDV1 and TRDJ1, with 7 bases fitting TRDD3. Per germline, CDR1 TSWWSYY and CDR2 QGS. J was trimmed by 5 bases and V by 1 base; bases with no gene match: 10. The CDR3 length is 16 residues. The CDR3 is CALGERERGMGDKLIF. The DNA of the CDR3 is TGTGCTCTTGGGGAACGGGAAAGGGGGATGGGTGATAAACTCATCTTT.

Only a few counts were recorded for this clone. The V call is TRDV1, the J call TRDJ1, with no clear D. The CDR3 length is 16 residues. CDR1 and CDR2 from the germline V gene are TSWWSYY and QGS. The V and J ends lost 2 bases and 8 bases respectively, with 21 bases between them. CDR3 region: CALGEASPKAQLKLIF. CDR3 coding DNA: TGTGCTCTTGGGGAAGCAAGCCCTAAAGCCCAACTGAAACTCATCTTT.

The J gene is TRDJ1, the V gene TRDV1; TRDD3 matches 9 bases. The V gene end was trimmed by 5 bases and the J gene end by 6 bases; junction bases not matched to a gene: 13. Germline V gives CDR1 TSWWSYY, CDR2 QGS. This CDR3 spans 16 amino acids. CDR3 residues: CALGFPVSGGFHKLIF. In nucleotides, the CDR3 is TGTGCTCTTGGGTTCCCCGTCTCTGGGGGATTTCATAAACTCATCTTT.

The chain links TRDV1 to TRDJ1; possible D gene TRDD3, 6 bases. The V end lost 3 bases, the J end lost 0 bases, and 44 bases lay between the germline ends. The CDR3 extends over 26 amino acids. CDR1 and CDR2 from the germline V gene are TSWWSYY and QGS. In DNA, the CDR3 is TGTGCTCTTGGGGATCCTTCTATGGGACGTACTGGGAGAACGTCAACACCTCTAGCGTACACCGATAAACTCATCTTT. Its translation is CALGDPSMGRTGRTSTPLAYTDKLIF.

V and J are TRDV1 and TRDJ1, with 8 bases that match TRDD3. The germline gives CDR1 TSWWSYY, CDR2 QGS. CDR3 size: 20 residues. With V trimmed by 0 bases and J by 0 bases, 15 bases remained unmatched. In DNA, the CDR3 is TGTGCTCTTGGGGAACTAAGGCCGGAAAGTACTGGGGGGTACACCGATAAACTCATCTTT. It is translated as CALGELRPESTGGYTDKLIF.

This clone has just a few counts. The V gene is TRDV1, the J gene TRDJ1; D might be TRDD2 (6 bases). The CDR3 is 20 residues long. Per the germline V gene, CDR1 is TSWWSYY and CDR2 is QGS. Trimming stripped 1 base from V and 1 base from J, with 25 bases between. The CDR3 nucleotides are TGTGCTCTTGGGGAACGCGCGAGCCGGCCCTTCCGACATGGCACCGATAAACTCATCTTT. It encodes CALGERASRPFRHGTDKLIF.

This clone was detected a few times. The genes are TRDV1 and TRDJ1, with D perhaps matching TRDD3 (5 bases). The germline V and J ends were trimmed by 2 bases and 6 bases, with 19 bases remaining between them. Germline CDR1 and CDR2: TSWWSYY and QGS. The CDR3 consists of 16 residues. CDR3 sequence reads: CALGEGNISGENKLIF. The CDR3 bases are TGTGCTCTTGGGGAAGGCAACATATCCGGGGAAAATAAACTCATCTTT.

This clone came up a few times. A junction end diverges from the germline sequence, so it may reflect a read error. This sequence joins TRDV1 and TRDJ1; 9 bases match TRDD2. CDR3 length: 19 amino acids. Germline values: CDR1 TSWWSYY, CDR2 QGS. The CDR3 loop reads CALGKLGSCLPTGGDKLIF. The DNA for the CDR3 is TGTGCTCTTGGGAAACTCGGATCATGCCTTCCTACGGGCGGCGATAAACTCATCTTT.

This chain links TRDV1 with TRDJ1, with TRDD3 matching over 11 bases. There are 19 residues in the CDR3. Unmatched junction bases numbered 10, after V lost 1 base and J lost 0 bases. Germline V gene data show CDR1 as TSWWSYY and CDR2 as QGS. The CDR3 region is CALGERLWGILGYTDKLIF. The CDR3 nucleotides are TGTGCTCTTGGGGAACGCCTCTGGGGGATACTAGGTTACACCGATAAACTCATCTTT.

The V and J genes are TRAV29/DV5 and TRDJ1; D tentatively reads TRDD2 or TRDD3 (6 bases each). Germline V gene lookup returns CDR1 NSMFDY and CDR2 ISSIKDK. There are 18 residues in the CDR3. The V and J ends lost 0 bases and 4 bases respectively, with 25 bases between them. CDR3 sequence reads: CAASAGFLKRAGIDKLIF. In nucleotides, the CDR3 is TGTGCAGCAAGCGCGGGATTCCTAAAGCGGGCGGGGATCGATAAACTCATCTTT.

V and J are TRAV29/DV5 and TRDJ3, with D possibly TRDD3 on 6 matching bases. There are 24 residues in the CDR3. The ends were cut back, 0 bases at V and 7 bases at J, with 38 bases in the middle. CDR1 is NSMFDY, CDR2 ISSIKDK, per germline. Here the CDR3 reads CAASEYESCLLLEGGHQDTRQMFF. The CDR3 nucleotides are TGTGCAGCAAGCGAGTATGAGAGTTGCCTATTGTTAGAAGGGGGACACCAAGACACCCGACAGATGTTTTTC.

This clone counts as medium-sized (0.01 to 0.1%). Additional DNA sequences in this sample encode the identical CDR3. The J gene is TRDJ1, the V gene TRAV29/DV5; tentatively, D is TRDD3 (6 bases). This CDR3 spans 16 amino acids. The germline CDR1 and CDR2 sequences are NSMFDY and ISSIKDK. Deletions cut 3 bases from V and 1 base from J, with 19 bases between. CDR3 in amino acids: CAANSPLGRRTDKLIF. The CDR3 DNA sequence: TGTGCAGCAAACTCCCCTCTGGGGCGCCGCACCGATAAACTCATCTTT.

The chain is built from TRDV1 and TRDJ1; TRDD3 matches at 7 bases. J was trimmed by 4 bases and V by 4 bases; bases with no gene match: 12. In germline, CDR1 is TSWWSYY, CDR2 QGS. The CDR3 extends over 16 amino acids. The CDR3 DNA is TGTGCTCTTGGGGGCGACTTCGGCTGGGGGCTCGATAAACTCATCTTT. Encoded protein: CALGGDFGWGLDKLIF.

This clone was picked up a small number of times. This chain joins TRDV1 and TRDJ1, with 7 nucleotides matching TRDD3. Germline V gene lookup returns CDR1 TSWWSYY and CDR2 QGS. Trimming removed 0 bases from V and 0 bases from J; junction bases left unmatched: 19. The CDR3 spans 21 residues. The CDR3, as DNA: TGTGCTCTTGGGGAACTTCCTGTAGCGAGAGAGGATACGCCCTACACCGATAAACTCATCTTT. Its translation: CALGELPVAREDTPYTDKLIF.

This clone was counted only a few times. This chain links TRDV1 with TRDJ1; 10 bases are shared with TRDD3. This CDR3 has 23 amino acids. Germline values: CDR1 TSWWSYY, CDR2 QGS. V lost 0 bases to trimming and J lost 3 bases; unmatched junction nucleotides: 25. CDR3: CALGELEGLRERWGIPAADKLIF. CDR3 nucleotide sequence: TGTGCTCTTGGGGAACTAGAGGGCCTACGGGAGAGGTGGGGGATACCGGCGGCCGATAAACTCATCTTT.

This clone was observed a few times. Relative to the germline gene, one junction end is altered; a read error may explain this. This chain connects TRDV1 to TRDJ1, with TRDD3 identical over 13 bases. Germline loops: CDR1 TSWWSYY, CDR2 QGS. This CDR3 comprises 21 residues. In DNA, the CDR3 is TGCGCTTGGGTCCCGATGGGGATCGTTTACTGGGGGATACGAGGCACCGATAAACTCATCTTT. Translated, it gives CAWVPMGIVYWGIRGTDKLIF.

The chain employs TRDV2 and TRDJ1; 8 bases match TRDD3. V was pared by 0 bases and J by 0 bases, with 17 bases of the junction left unmatched. Germline V gene lookup returns CDR1 GEAIGNYY and CDR2 EKD. The CDR3 totals 20 residues. The CDR3 sequence is CACDTVQEFAGGNYTDKLIF. For the CDR3, the DNA is TGTGCCTGTGACACCGTTCAGGAGTTCGCTGGGGGAAATTACACCGATAAACTCATCTTT.

This clone was found a few times. The chain has TRDV2 and TRDJ1, with a possible D match to TRDD2 (5 bases). Germline CDR1 GEAIGNYY, CDR2 EKD. The CDR3 totals 17 residues. V dropped 7 bases and J dropped 1 base, with 24 bases sitting between them. CDR3 nucleotide sequence: TGTGCCTGGGTGTACGGGGTCTTGCCCCCTTCCACCGATAAACTCATCTTT. As protein: CAWVYGVLPPSTDKLIF.

The rearrangement uses TRDV1 and TRDJ1; 10 bases are a match to TRDD3. J gave up 0 bases and V 6 bases, and 34 bases lay outside the gene matches. This CDR3 spans 25 amino acids. Germline V gene sequence: CDR1 TSWWSYY, CDR2 QGS. DNA of the CDR3: TGTGCTCTTGGCCACGGCCTATCTTTACTCGAAATTACTGGGGGATCGACTCAGTACACCGATAAACTCATCTTT. Amino acid sequence: CALGHGLSLLEITGGSTQYTDKLIF.